The source of this TCR beta chain is a study of blood T cell repertoires in COVID-19. Study details: The United States, Italy and Spain supplied acute and convalescent COVID-19 samples. PBMCs, B-cell-depleted T cells, or T cells provided the cDNA or gDNA that made up the material.

Germline CDR1 is SQVTM and CDR2 is ANQGSEA. The CDR3 sequence is 17 residues long. V lost 2 bases and J lost 1; bases outside the gene matches: 11. This clone was seen once. Authors' processing steps: Estimated nucleated cell counts came from reference gene primer amplification. Sequenced by immunoSEQ multiplex PCR; TCRdb stores in-frame clones only, minus some. V, J and clone size were drawn from that table, and D and trimming were deduced from the DNA. The table shows about 120,000 clones, with approximately 87% occurring only once. Sequencing used peripheral blood. The V and J genes are TRBV29-1 and TRBJ1-2, with TRBD1 identical over 9 bases. This receptor was obtained from a young man with acute or convalescent COVID-19. The CDR3 DNA reads TGCAGCGTTGAACCACAGGGGGCCTTGATCGTTAACTATGGCTACACCTTC. Its protein product is CSVEPQGALIVNYGYTF.